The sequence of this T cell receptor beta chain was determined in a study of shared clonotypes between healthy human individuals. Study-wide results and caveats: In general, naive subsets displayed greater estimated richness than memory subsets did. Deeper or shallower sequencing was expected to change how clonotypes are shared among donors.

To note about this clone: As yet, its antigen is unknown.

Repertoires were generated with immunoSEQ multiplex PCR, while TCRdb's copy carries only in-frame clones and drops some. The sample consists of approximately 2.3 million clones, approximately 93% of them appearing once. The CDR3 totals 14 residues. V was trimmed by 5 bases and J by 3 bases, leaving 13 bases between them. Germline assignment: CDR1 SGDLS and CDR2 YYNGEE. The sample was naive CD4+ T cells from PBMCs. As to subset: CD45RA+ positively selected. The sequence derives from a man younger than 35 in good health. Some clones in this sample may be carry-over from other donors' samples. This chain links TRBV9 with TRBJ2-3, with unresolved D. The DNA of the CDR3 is TGTGCCAGCAGTGTGGGCCAGATTACAGATACGCAGTATTTT. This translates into CASSVGQITDTQYF. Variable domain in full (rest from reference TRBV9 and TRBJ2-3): DSGVTQTPKHLITATGQRVTLRCSPRSGDLSVYWYQQSLDQGLQFLIQYYNGEERAKGNILERFSAQQFPDLHSELNLSSLELGDSALYFCASSVGQITDTQYFGPGTRLTVL.